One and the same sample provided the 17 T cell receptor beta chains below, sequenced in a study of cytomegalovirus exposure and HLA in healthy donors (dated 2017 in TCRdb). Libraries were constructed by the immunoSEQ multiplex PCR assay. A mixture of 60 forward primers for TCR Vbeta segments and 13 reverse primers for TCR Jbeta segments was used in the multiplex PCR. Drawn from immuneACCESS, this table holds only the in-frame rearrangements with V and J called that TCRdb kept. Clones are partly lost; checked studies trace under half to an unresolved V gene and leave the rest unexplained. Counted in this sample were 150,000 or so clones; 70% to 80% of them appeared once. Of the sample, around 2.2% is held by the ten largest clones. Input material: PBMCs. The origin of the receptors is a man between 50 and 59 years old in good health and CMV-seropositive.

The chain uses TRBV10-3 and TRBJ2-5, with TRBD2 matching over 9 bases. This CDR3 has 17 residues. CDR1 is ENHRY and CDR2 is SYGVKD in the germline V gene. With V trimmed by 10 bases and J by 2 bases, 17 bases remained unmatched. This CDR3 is CATRAAGGRGGQETQYF. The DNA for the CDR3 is TGTGCCACACGGGCAGCGGGGGGCCGGGGGGGGCAAGAGACCCAGTACTTC.

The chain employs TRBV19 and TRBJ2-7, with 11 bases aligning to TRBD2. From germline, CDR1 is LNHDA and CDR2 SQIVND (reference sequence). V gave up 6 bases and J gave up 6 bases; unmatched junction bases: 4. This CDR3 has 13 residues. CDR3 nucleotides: TGTGCCAGTAGCTTGGGACTAGCGGCCGAGCAGTACTTC. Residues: CASSLGLAAEQYF.

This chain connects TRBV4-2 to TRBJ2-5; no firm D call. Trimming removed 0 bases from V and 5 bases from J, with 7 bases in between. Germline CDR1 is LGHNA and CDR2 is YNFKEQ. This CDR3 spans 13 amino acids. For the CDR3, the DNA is TGTGCCAGCAGCCAAGATCGAGTGGAGACCCAGTACTTC. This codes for CASSQDRVETQYF.

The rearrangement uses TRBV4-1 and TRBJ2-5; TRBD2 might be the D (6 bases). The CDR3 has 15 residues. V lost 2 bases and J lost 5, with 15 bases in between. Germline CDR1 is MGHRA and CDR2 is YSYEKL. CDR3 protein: CASSQLTRFEETQYF. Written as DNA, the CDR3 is TGCGCCAGCAGCCAACTGACTAGGTTCGAGGAGACCCAGTACTTC.

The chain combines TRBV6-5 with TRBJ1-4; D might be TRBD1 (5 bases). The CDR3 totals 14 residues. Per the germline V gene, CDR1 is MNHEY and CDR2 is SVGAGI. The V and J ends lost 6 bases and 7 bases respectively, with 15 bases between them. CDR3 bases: TGTGCCAGCAGCCCCCGGGGGGGAGGTGAAAAACTGTTTTTT. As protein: CASSPRGGGEKLFF.

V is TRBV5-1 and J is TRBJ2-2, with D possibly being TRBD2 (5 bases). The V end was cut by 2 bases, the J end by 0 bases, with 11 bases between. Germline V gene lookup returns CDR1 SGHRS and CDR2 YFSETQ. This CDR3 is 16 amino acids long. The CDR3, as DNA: TGCGCCAGCAGCTTAGTCCCGGGATCGAACACCGGGGAGCTGTTTTTT. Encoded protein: CASSLVPGSNTGELFF.

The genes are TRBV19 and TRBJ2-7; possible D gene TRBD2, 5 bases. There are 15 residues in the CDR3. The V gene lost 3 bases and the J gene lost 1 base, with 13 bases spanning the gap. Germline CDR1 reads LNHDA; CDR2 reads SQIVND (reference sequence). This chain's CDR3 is CASSIKGVTSYEQYF. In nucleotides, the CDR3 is TGTGCCAGTAGTATTAAGGGAGTCACATCCTACGAGCAGTACTTC.

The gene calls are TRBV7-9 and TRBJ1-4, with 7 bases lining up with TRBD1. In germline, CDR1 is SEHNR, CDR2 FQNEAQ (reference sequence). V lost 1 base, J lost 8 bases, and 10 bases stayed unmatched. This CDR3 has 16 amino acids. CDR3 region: CASSLGTGVWVEKLFF. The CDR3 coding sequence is TGTGCCAGCAGCTTAGGAACAGGGGTGTGGGTCGAAAAACTGTTTTTT.

This chain's CDR3 is CASSLLGEVTEAFF. The CDR3 nucleotides read TGTGCCAGCAGCCTTCTGGGGGAGGTCACTGAAGCTTTCTTT. V usage is TRBV4-2 and J usage is TRBJ1-1, with a possible D match to TRBD1 (5 bases). This CDR3 contains 14 residues. V was clipped by 4 bases and J by 4 bases, with 13 bases between them. In germline, CDR1 is LGHNA, CDR2 YNFKEQ.

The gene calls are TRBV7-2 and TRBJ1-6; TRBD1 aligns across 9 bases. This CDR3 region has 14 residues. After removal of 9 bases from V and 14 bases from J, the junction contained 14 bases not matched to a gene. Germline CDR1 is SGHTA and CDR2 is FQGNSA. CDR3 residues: CASGPTGGEGALHF. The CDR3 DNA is TGTGCCAGTGGACCGACAGGGGGGGAAGGGGCCCTCCACTTT. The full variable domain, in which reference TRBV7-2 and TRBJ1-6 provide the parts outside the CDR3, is GAGVSQSPSNKVTEKGKDVELRCDPISGHTALYWYRQSLGQGLEFLIYFQGNSAPDKSGLPSDRFSAERTGGSVSTLTIQRTQQEDSAVYLCASGPTGGEGALHFGNGTRLTVT.

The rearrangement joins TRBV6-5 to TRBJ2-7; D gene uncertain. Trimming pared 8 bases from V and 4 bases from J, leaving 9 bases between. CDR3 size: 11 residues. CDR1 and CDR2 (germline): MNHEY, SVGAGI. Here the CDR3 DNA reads TGTGCCAGCTCTGATACTTACGAGCAGTACTTC. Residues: CASSDTYEQYF.

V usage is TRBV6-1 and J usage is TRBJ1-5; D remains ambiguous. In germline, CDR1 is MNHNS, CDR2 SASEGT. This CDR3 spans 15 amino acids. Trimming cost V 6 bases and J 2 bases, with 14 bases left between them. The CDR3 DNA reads TGTGCCAGCAGCCCCACACCCGGGGGCAATCAGCCCCAGCATTTT. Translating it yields CASSPTPGGNQPQHF.

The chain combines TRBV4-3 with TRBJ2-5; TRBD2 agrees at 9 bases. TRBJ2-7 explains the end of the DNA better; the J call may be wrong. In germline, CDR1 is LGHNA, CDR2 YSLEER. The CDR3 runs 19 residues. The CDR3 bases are TGCGCCAGCAGCCAAGGTTATATATTGGGGGCGGGGGGGATCGACGAGCAGTACTTC. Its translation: CASSQGYILGAGGIDEQYF.

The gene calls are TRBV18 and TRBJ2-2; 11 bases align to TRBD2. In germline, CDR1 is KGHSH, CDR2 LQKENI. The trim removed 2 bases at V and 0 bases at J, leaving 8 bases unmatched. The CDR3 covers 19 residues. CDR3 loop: CASSPMGLAELTNTGELFF. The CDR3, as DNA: TGTGCCAGCTCACCAATGGGACTAGCGGAACTGACGAACACCGGGGAGCTGTTTTTT.

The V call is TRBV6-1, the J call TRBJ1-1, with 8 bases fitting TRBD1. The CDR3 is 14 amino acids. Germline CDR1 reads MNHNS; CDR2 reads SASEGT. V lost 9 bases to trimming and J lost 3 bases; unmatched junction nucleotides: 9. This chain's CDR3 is CASLQGGHDTEAFF. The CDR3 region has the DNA TGTGCCAGTTTACAGGGGGGGCACGACACTGAAGCTTTCTTT.

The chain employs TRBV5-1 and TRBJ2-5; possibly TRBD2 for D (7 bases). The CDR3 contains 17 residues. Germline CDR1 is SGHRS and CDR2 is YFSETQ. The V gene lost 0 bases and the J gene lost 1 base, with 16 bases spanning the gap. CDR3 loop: CASSLDIGGPIQETQYF. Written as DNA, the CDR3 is TGCGCCAGCAGCTTGGATATCGGGGGGCCTATCCAAGAGACCCAGTACTTC.

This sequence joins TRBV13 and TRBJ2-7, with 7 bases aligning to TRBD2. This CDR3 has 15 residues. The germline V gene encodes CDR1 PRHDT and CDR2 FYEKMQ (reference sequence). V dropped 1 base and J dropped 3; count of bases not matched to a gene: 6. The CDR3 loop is CASSLVGLGYYEQYF. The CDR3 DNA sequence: TGTGCCAGCAGCTTAGTAGGACTAGGTTACTACGAGCAGTACTTC.